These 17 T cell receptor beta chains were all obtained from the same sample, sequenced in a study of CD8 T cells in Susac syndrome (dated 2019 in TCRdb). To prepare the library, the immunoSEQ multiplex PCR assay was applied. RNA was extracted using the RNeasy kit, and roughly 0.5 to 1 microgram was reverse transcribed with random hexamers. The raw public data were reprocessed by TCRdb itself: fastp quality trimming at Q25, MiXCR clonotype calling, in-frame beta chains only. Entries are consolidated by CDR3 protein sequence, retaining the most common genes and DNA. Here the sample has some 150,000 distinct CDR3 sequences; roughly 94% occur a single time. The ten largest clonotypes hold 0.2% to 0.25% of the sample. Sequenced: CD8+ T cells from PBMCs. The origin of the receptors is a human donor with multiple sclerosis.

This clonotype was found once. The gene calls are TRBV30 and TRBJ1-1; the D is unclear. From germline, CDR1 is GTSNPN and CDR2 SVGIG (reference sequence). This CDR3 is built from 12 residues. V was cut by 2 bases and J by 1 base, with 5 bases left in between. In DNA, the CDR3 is TGTGCCTGGAGTCCGGAGAACACTGAAGCTTTCTTT. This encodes CAWSPENTEAFF.

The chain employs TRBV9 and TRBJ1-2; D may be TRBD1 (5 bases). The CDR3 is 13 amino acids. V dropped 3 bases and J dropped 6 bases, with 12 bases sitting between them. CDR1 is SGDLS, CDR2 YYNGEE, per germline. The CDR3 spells CASSARGGDGYTF. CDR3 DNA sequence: TGTGCCAGCAGCGCCCGAGGAGGGGATGGCTACACCTTC. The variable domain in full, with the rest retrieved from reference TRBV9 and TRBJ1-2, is DSGVTQTPKHLITATGQRVTLRCSPRSGDLSVYWYQQSLDQGLQFLIQYYNGEERAKGNILERFSAQQFPDLHSELNLSSLELGDSALYFCASSARGGDGYTFGSGTRLTVV.

The CDR3 here is CASSPSGGATYEQYF. The DNA of the CDR3 is TGTGCCAGCAGTCCTAGCGGGGGGGCGACCTACGAGCAGTACTTC. The V gene is TRBV2, the J gene TRBJ2-7; 12 bases align to TRBD2. The ends lost 5 bases at V and 2 bases at J; junction bases unmatched: 4. The germline gives CDR1 SNHLY, CDR2 FYNNEI. This CDR3 is built from 15 residues.

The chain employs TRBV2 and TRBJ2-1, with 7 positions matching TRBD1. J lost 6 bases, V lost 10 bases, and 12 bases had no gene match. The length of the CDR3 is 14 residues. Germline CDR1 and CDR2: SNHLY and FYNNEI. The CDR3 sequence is CATSRDSGSNEQFF. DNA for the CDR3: TGTGCCACCAGCCGGGACAGTGGAAGCAATGAGCAGTTCTTC.

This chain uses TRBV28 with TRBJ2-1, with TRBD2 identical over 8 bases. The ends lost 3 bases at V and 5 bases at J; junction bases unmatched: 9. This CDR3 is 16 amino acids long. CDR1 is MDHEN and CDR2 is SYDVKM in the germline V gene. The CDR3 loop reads CASSFRVAGSHNEQFF. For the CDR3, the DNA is TGTGCCAGCAGTTTCAGGGTAGCGGGGAGCCACAATGAGCAGTTCTTC.

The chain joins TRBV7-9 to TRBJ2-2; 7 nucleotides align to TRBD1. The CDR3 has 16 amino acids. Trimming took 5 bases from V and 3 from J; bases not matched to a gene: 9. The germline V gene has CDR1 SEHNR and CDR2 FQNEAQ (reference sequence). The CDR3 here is CASSPPDRAYTGELFF. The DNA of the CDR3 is TGTGCCAGCAGCCCGCCCGACAGGGCATACACCGGGGAGCTGTTTTTT.

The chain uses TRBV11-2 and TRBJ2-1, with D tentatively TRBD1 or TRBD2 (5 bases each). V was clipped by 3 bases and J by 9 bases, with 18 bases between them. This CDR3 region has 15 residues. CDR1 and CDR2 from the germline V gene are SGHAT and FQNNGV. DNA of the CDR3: TGTGCCAGCAGCTTGTCGGGACCCCTCTCGGGTGAGCAGTTCTTC. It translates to CASSLSGPLSGEQFF.

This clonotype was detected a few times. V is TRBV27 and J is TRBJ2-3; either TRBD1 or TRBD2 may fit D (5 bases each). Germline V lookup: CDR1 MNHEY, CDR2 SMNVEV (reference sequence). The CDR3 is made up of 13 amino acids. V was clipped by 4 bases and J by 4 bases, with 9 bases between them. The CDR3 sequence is CASSSLGADTQYF. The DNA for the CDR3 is TGTGCCAGCAGTTCGCTGGGGGCAGATACGCAGTATTTT.

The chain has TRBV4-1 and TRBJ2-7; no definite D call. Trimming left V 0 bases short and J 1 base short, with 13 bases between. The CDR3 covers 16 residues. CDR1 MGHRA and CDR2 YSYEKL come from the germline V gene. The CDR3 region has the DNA TGCGCCAGCAGCCAAGATGGAAGAGGCCCTTCCTACGAGCAGTACTTC. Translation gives CASSQDGRGPSYEQYF.

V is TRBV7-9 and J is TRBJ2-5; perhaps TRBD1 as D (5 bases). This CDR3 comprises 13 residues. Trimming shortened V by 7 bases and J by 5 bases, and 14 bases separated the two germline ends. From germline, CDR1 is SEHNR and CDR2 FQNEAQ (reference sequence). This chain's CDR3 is CASKSRADETQYF. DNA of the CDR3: TGTGCCAGCAAAAGCAGGGCGGATGAGACCCAGTACTTC. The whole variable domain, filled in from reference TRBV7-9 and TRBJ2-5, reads DTGVSQNPRHKITKRGQNVTFRCDPISEHNRLYWYRQTLGQGPEFLTYFQNEAQLEKSRLLSDRFSAERPKGSFSTLEIQRTEQGDSAMYLCASKSRADETQYFGPGTRLLVL.

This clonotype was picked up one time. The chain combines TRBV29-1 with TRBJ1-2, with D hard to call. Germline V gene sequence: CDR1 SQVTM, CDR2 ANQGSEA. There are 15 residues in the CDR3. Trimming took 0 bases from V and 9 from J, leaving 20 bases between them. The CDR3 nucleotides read TGCAGCGTTGAAGATGGAACGGGGTCTCGACTCCGCTACACCTTC. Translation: CSVEDGTGSRLRYTF.

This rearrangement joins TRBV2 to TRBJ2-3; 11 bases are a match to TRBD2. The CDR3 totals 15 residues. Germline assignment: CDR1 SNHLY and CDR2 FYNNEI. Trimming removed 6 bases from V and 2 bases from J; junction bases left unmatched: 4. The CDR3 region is CASRVSGGATDTQYF. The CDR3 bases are TGTGCCAGCAGAGTTAGCGGGGGGGCCACAGATACGCAGTATTTT.

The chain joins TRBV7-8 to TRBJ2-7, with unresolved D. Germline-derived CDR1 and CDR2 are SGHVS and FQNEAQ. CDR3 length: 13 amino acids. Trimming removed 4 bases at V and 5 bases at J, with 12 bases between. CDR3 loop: CASSSWDPHEQYF. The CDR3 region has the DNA TGTGCCAGCAGCTCATGGGATCCCCACGAGCAGTACTTC. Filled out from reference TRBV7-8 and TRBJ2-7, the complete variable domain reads GAGVSQSPRYKVAKRGQDVALRCDPISGHVSLFWYQQALGQGPEFLTYFQNEAQLDKSGLPSDRFFAERPEGSVSTLKIQRTQQEDSAVYLCASSSWDPHEQYFGPGTRLTVT.

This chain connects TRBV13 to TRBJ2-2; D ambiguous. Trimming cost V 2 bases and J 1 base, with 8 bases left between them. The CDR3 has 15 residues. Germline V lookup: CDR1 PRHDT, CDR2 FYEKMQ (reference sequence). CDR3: CASSLWAENTGELFF. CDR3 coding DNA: TGTGCCAGCAGCTTATGGGCAGAGAACACCGGGGAGCTGTTTTTT.

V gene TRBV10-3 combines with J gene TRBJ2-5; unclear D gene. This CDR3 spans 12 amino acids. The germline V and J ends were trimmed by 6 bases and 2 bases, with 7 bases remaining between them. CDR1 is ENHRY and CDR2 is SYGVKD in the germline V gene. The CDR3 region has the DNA TGTGCCATCAGCACCACACAAGAGACCCAGTACTTC. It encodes CAISTTQETQYF.

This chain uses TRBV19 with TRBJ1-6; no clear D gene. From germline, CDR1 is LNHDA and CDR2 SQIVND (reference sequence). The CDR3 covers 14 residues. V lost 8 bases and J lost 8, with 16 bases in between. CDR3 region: CASDSRRRDSPLHF. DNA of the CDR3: TGTGCCAGTGACTCGCGGAGGAGAGATTCACCCCTCCACTTT.

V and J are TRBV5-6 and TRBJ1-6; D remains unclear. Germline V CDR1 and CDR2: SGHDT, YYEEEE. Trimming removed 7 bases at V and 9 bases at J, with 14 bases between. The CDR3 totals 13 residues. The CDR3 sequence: CASGPGILSPLHF. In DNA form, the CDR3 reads TGTGCCAGCGGCCCAGGTATCCTTTCACCCCTCCACTTT.